The 30 T cell receptor beta chains presented below share a single source sample, sequenced in a study of cytomegalovirus exposure and HLA in healthy donors. With 60 Vbeta and 13 Jbeta primers, the PCR was carried out. The data were produced by immunoSEQ multiplex PCR, yet TCRdb's version contains in-frame clones alone and is incomplete. The repertoire has around 200,000 clones, 75% to 85% of them found once; the top ten carry less than 3.5%. Sequences were obtained from PBMCs. All receptors derive from a woman in her sixties in good health and CMV-seropositive.

This rearrangement joins TRBV5-1 to TRBJ2-1; 12 bases agree with TRBD2. The V segment lost 0 bases and the J segment 9 bases; nucleotides outside the gene matches: 13. The CDR3 extends over 18 amino acids. The V gene's germline CDR1 is SGHRS and CDR2 YFSETQ. The CDR3 nucleotides read TGCGCCAGCAGCTTGGGGGCCGGGACTAGCGGGCTCTGGGTTGAGCAGTTCTTC. Translated, it gives CASSLGAGTSGLWVEQFF.

The rearrangement links TRBV4-3 to TRBJ2-1; D is undetermined. This CDR3 is 15 amino acids long. Looked up from germline, CDR1 is LGHNA and CDR2 is YSLEER. Deletions cut 4 bases from V and 2 bases from J, with 12 bases between. The DNA of the CDR3 is TGCGCCAGCAGCCCCCGAACTACTGCCTACAATGAGCAGTTCTTC. This sequence encodes CASSPRTTAYNEQFF.

This clone has a count of ten or more. The chain is built from TRBV6-1 and TRBJ2-7, with D possibly being TRBD1 (5 bases). The CDR3 is 15 amino acids. CDR1 MNHNS and CDR2 SASEGT come from the germline V gene. The V gene lost 2 bases and the J gene lost 4 bases, with 15 bases spanning the gap. CDR3 nucleotide sequence: TGTGCCAGCAGTGAAAAGGGGTTAGGGGTTTACGAGCAGTACTTC. It encodes CASSEKGLGVYEQYF.

The table lists this clone with a count of one. V is TRBV11-2 and J is TRBJ1-1, with D possibly TRBD1 on 5 matching bases. The CDR3 sequence is 14 residues long. Per the germline V gene, CDR1 is SGHAT and CDR2 is FQNNGV. The ends were cut back, 5 bases at V and 4 bases at J, with 14 bases in the middle. For the CDR3, the DNA is TGTGCCAGCAGCCGACTCTGGGGGGGCACTGAAGCTTTCTTT. Protein product: CASSRLWGGTEAFF.

The V and J genes are TRBV29-1 and TRBJ2-2, with 7 bases that match TRBD2. In germline, CDR1 is SQVTM, CDR2 ANQGSEA. Trimming removed 7 bases from V and 1 base from J; junction bases left unmatched: 6. The CDR3 is made up of 14 amino acids. This chain's CDR3 is CSAIRGVNTGELFF. The CDR3 DNA is TGCAGCGCCATACGGGGGGTGAACACCGGGGAGCTGTTTTTT.

The J gene is TRBJ1-2, the V gene TRBV30; tentatively, D is TRBD1 (6 bases). The CDR3 has 13 residues. Trimming removed 1 base at V and 4 bases at J, with 10 bases between. Germline loops: CDR1 GTSNPN, CDR2 SVGIG (reference sequence). CDR3 residues: CAWSGAGAYGYTF. In DNA, the CDR3 is TGTGCCTGGAGTGGGGCAGGGGCCTATGGCTACACCTTC.

About this clone: The junction departs from the called germline gene at one end, perhaps through a read error. The chain uses TRBV5-1 and TRBJ1-2; 7 positions agree with TRBD1. CDR3 size: 14 residues. CDR1 and CDR2 from the germline V gene are SGHRS and YFSETQ. CDR3 nucleotides: TGCGCCAGCAGTTTGGGGTCAACAGGGGTCGGCTACACCTTC. It specifies CASSLGSTGVGYTF. The full variable domain, rest sourced from reference TRBV5-1 and TRBJ1-2, is KAGVTQTPRYLIKTRGQQVTLSCSPISGHRSVSWYQQTPGQGLQFLFEYFSETQRNKGNFPGRFSGRQFSNSRSEMNVSTLELGDSALYLCASSLGSTGVGYTFGSGTRLTVV.

This clone occurred a few times. The chain uses TRBV25-1 and TRBJ2-5; D is unresolved. CDR1 is MGHDK, CDR2 SYGVNS, per germline. The CDR3 spans 13 residues. The V and J ends lost 1 base and 5 bases respectively, with 8 bases between them. The CDR3 spells CASSELTRETQYF. CDR3 DNA: TGTGCCAGCAGTGAATTGACGAGGGAGACCCAGTACTTC.

The V gene is TRBV19, the J gene TRBJ1-5, with 7 bases identical to TRBD1. J gave up 5 bases and V 5 bases, and 6 bases lay outside the gene matches. This CDR3 has 14 amino acids. Germline CDR1 and CDR2: LNHDA and SQIVND (reference sequence). The CDR3 region has the DNA TGTGCCAGTAGTTTCCCGGACAGGTATCAGCCCCAGCATTTT. Its protein product is CASSFPDRYQPQHF.

V usage is TRBV4-2 and J usage is TRBJ2-7; 7 bases align to TRBD2. The CDR3 has 15 residues. CDR1 is LGHNA and CDR2 is YNFKEQ in the germline V gene. Trimming removed 1 base from V and 1 base from J; junction bases left unmatched: 4. The CDR3 loop reads CASSQVASGSYEQYF. The CDR3 nucleotides are TGTGCCAGCAGCCAAGTGGCTAGCGGATCCTACGAGCAGTACTTC.

CDR3 sequence reads: CATKETANYGYTF. Here the CDR3 DNA reads TGTGCCACTAAGGAAACAGCTAACTATGGCTACACCTTC. J is TRBJ1-2 and V is TRBV19; D remains ambiguous. The germline gives CDR1 LNHDA, CDR2 SQIVND (reference sequence). The CDR3 sequence is 13 residues long. The ends were cut back, 10 bases at V and 0 bases at J, with 12 bases in the middle.

The chain couples TRBV7-9 to TRBJ2-7; D is perhaps TRBD2 (6 bases). Germline V gene sequence: CDR1 SEHNR, CDR2 FQNEAQ (reference sequence). The V end lost 0 bases, the J end lost 2 bases, and 8 bases lay between the germline ends. The CDR3 loop spans 14 amino acids. CDR3 bases: TGTGCCAGCAGCTTAGCGGGGAGGCCCTACGAGCAGTACTTC. Amino acid sequence: CASSLAGRPYEQYF.

Only a few counts were recorded for this clone. This chain connects TRBV29-1 to TRBJ1-1; unclear D gene. Germline CDR1 reads SQVTM; CDR2 reads ANQGSEA. The CDR3 totals 13 residues. V was cut by 4 bases and J by 0 bases, with 9 bases left in between. CDR3: CSVVVDLNTEAFF. DNA of the CDR3: TGCAGCGTTGTAGTGGACTTGAACACTGAAGCTTTCTTT.

This clone was seen a few times. This sequence joins TRBV9 and TRBJ2-1; no clear D gene. V lost 1 base and J lost 5, with 10 bases in between. This CDR3 has 14 residues. Germline CDR1 and CDR2: SGDLS and YYNGEE. The CDR3 sequence is CASSVSSLNNEQFF. The CDR3 DNA reads TGTGCCAGCAGCGTAAGTAGTCTCAACAATGAGCAGTTCTTC.

The rearrangement uses TRBV11-2 and TRBJ1-2; D might be TRBD1 (5 bases). Germline lookup yields CDR1 SGHAT and CDR2 FQNNGV. There are 15 residues in the CDR3. V was pared by 5 bases and J by 2 bases, with 15 bases between. The CDR3 nucleotides are TGTGCCAGCAGCGGCCCGGGGGGGAAAAACTATGGCTACACCTTC. Translation: CASSGPGGKNYGYTF.

This chain connects TRBV19 to TRBJ1-4; 8 bases fit TRBD1. The CDR3 runs 16 residues. Per germline, CDR1 LNHDA and CDR2 SQIVND (reference sequence). Trimming cost V 3 bases and J 8 bases; bases outside gene matches: 11. The CDR3 reads CASSIWTGTGGEKLFF. In DNA form, the CDR3 reads TGTGCCAGTAGTATTTGGACCGGGACAGGAGGAGAAAAACTGTTTTTT. The full variable domain, completed using reference TRBV19 and TRBJ1-4, is DGGITQSPKYLFRKEGQNVTLSCEQNLNHDAMYWYRQDPGQGLRLIYYSQIVNDFQKGDIAEGYSVSREKKESFPLTVTSAQKNPTAFYLCASSIWTGTGGEKLFFGSGTQLSVL.

The chain recombines TRBV30 with TRBJ1-2; possibly TRBD1 for D (5 bases). Germline CDR1 reads GTSNPN; CDR2 reads SVGIG (reference sequence). The CDR3 is 14 residues long. Between the trimmed V and J ends, which lost 2 bases and 4 bases, there was a span of 14 bases. The CDR3 here is CAWSWGEHPYGYTF. CDR3 DNA sequence: TGTGCCTGGAGTTGGGGGGAGCATCCCTATGGCTACACCTTC.

The chain has TRBV5-1 and TRBJ1-4; D perhaps matches TRBD1 (6 bases). This CDR3 is built from 16 residues. The ends were cut back, 0 bases at V and 4 bases at J, with 13 bases in the middle. The V gene's germline CDR1 is SGHRS and CDR2 YFSETQ. The CDR3 DNA reads TGCGCCAGCAGCTTGGCCGCCCTAGGGGGTAATGAAAAACTGTTTTTT. Its translation is CASSLAALGGNEKLFF. The full variable domain, rest sourced from reference TRBV5-1 and TRBJ1-4, is KAGVTQTPRYLIKTRGQQVTLSCSPISGHRSVSWYQQTPGQGLQFLFEYFSETQRNKGNFPGRFSGRQFSNSRSEMNVSTLELGDSALYLCASSLAALGGNEKLFFGSGTQLSVL.

CDR3 bases: TGTGCCAGCAGCTTAGGTCTAGCGCAGAACACCGGGGAGCTGTTTTTT. It yields the protein CASSLGLAQNTGELFF. The chain has TRBV7-7 and TRBJ2-2, with TRBD2 as a possible D gene (6 bases). Germline V gene sequence: CDR1 SSHAT, CDR2 FNYEAQ (reference sequence). V shed 1 base and J shed 1 base, with 10 bases lying between them. There are 16 residues in the CDR3.

With regard to this clone: One junction end does not reproduce the germline sequence, and a read error may be involved. The J gene is TRBJ2-5, the V gene TRBV7-9; a weak D match, TRBD2 (6 bases). The V gene's germline CDR1 is SEHNR and CDR2 FQNEAQ (reference sequence). The CDR3 runs to 17 residues. Here the CDR3 reads CSSSQGAGTLYQETQYF. In DNA, the CDR3 is TGTTCCAGCAGCCAAGGGGCGGGGACCTTATACCAAGAGACCCAGTACTTC.

The count of this clone is one. The genes are TRBV7-8 and TRBJ1-5, with D possibly matching TRBD1 (5 bases). CDR3 length equals 18 residues. In germline, CDR1 is SGHVS, CDR2 FQNEAQ. V was shortened by 0 bases and J by 2 bases, with 17 bases between the two germline ends. The CDR3 loop reads CASSLARLGPRGNQPQHF. The DNA for the CDR3 is TGTGCCAGCAGCTTAGCGCGATTGGGGCCCCGCGGCAATCAGCCCCAGCATTTT.

This clone was picked up a small number of times. The DNA for the CDR3 is TGTGCCAGCAGTGAATGGGGGGTTCGCTACGAGCAGTACTTC. Amino acids: CASSEWGVRYEQYF. The chain is built from TRBV2 and TRBJ2-5; weak D call: TRBD2 (6 bases). The assigned J gene may be wrong: the sequence end matches TRBJ2-7 better. The CDR3 is 14 amino acids. Germline V lookup: CDR1 SNHLY, CDR2 FYNNEI.

V gene TRBV19 combines with J gene TRBJ1-2, with a weak D call TRBD1 (5 bases). The length of the CDR3 is 14 residues. V lost 3 bases, J lost 3 bases, and 11 bases lay in between. Germline loops: CDR1 LNHDA, CDR2 SQIVND (reference sequence). CDR3 sequence (DNA): TGTGCCAGTAGTATCTGGGGCGCTGACTATGGCTACACCTTC. Amino acids: CASSIWGADYGYTF.

J is TRBJ2-5 and V is TRBV6-5; TRBD2 agrees at 7 bases. CDR1 is MNHEY and CDR2 is SVGAGI in the germline V gene. The J segment lost 1 base and the V segment lost 8 bases, leaving 4 bases of the junction unmatched. The CDR3 covers 13 residues. The CDR3 loop reads CASGGTTQETQYF. For the CDR3, the DNA is TGTGCCAGCGGGGGGACTACCCAAGAGACCCAGTACTTC.

This chain links TRBV7-9 with TRBJ2-7, with D maybe TRBD1 (5 bases). V lost 4 bases to trimming and J lost 3 bases, with 7 bases between them. The CDR3 runs to 12 residues. Germline assignment: CDR1 SEHNR and CDR2 FQNEAQ (reference sequence). The CDR3: CASSCDSYEQYF. DNA of the CDR3: TGTGCCAGCAGCTGCGACAGCTACGAGCAGTACTTC. Looking up the rest from reference TRBV7-9 and TRBJ2-7 gives the full variable domain: DTGVSQNPRHKITKRGQNVTFRCDPISEHNRLYWYRQTLGQGPEFLTYFQNEAQLEKSRLLSDRFSAERPKGSFSTLEIQRTEQGDSAMYLCASSCDSYEQYFGPGTRLTVT.

The chain employs TRBV20-1 and TRBJ2-1; a weak D match, TRBD2 (5 bases). The germline CDR1 and CDR2 sequences are DFQATT and SNEGSKA (reference sequence). Trimming left V 6 bases short and J 6 bases short, with 6 bases between. CDR3 size: 10 residues. The CDR3 protein is CSAGSNEQFF. CDR3 sequence (DNA): TGCAGTGCAGGGAGCAATGAGCAGTTCTTC.

The V and J genes are TRBV7-9 and TRBJ1-1; 7 nucleotides align to TRBD1. The V gene end was trimmed by 8 bases and the J gene end by 8 bases; junction bases not matched to a gene: 5. The CDR3 contains 11 residues. CDR1 is SEHNR and CDR2 is FQNEAQ in the germline V gene (reference sequence). CDR3 amino acids: CASVQQGEAFF. Written as DNA, the CDR3 is TGTGCCAGCGTACAACAGGGGGAAGCTTTCTTT.

This chain uses TRBV7-6 with TRBJ1-3, with TRBD1 as a possible D gene (5 bases). Germline V gene lookup returns CDR1 SGHVS and CDR2 FNYEAQ. CDR3 length: 16 amino acids. Trimming cost V 1 base and J 2 bases, with 12 bases left between them. The CDR3 coding sequence is TGTGCCAGCAGCTTAGTTGGGGCAGGGACTGGAAACACCATATATTTT. Residues: CASSLVGAGTGNTIYF.

This chain links TRBV28 with TRBJ1-2; D ambiguous. The germline V and J ends were trimmed by 2 bases and 7 bases, with 14 bases remaining between them. This CDR3 has 14 amino acids. The germline gives CDR1 MDHEN, CDR2 SYDVKM. The CDR3 reads CASSLGEIRRGYTF. CDR3 DNA: TGTGCCAGCAGTTTAGGGGAGATAAGACGTGGCTACACCTTC.

This clone was seen a handful of times. The genes are TRBV19 and TRBJ1-1; TRBD1 aligns across 7 bases. V shed 6 bases and J 3 bases; nucleotides not matched to a gene: 19. Germline V CDR1 and CDR2: LNHDA, SQIVND (reference sequence). This CDR3 comprises 18 residues. CDR3 in DNA: TGTGCCAGTAGCATTCCTCCCAGACAGGGCCTCGGGCACACTGAAGCTTTCTTT. Its protein product is CASSIPPRQGLGHTEAFF. The complete variable domain, with remaining parts taken from reference TRBV19 and TRBJ1-1, reads DGGITQSPKYLFRKEGQNVTLSCEQNLNHDAMYWYRQDPGQGLRLIYYSQIVNDFQKGDIAEGYSVSREKKESFPLTVTSAQKNPTAFYLCASSIPPRQGLGHTEAFFGQGTRLTVV.